This T cell receptor (beta chain) was obtained from a study of breast tumors, draining lymph nodes, adjacent tissues. Study outcomes and limitations: Tumor repertoires ranked between lymph nodes and nontumor tissue in diversity, with V and J gene preferences. Data only fit, rather than demonstrated, lymph node origin of most tumor T cells. Luminal-like breast cancer showed significantly greater tumor-nontumor repertoire similarity than basal-like breast cancer did. Findings are consistent with lymph node origin and intratumoral expansion of most tumor T cells.

Axillary draining lymph nodes of breast cancer patients supplied the node samples. CDR3 size: 14 residues. Between the trimmed V and J ends, which lost 5 bases and 6 bases, there was a span of 15 bases. Germline V gene lookup returns CDR1 MNHEY and CDR2 SVGAGI. Via MiXCR, TCRdb re-called the multiplex PCR reads, giving one row per CDR3 protein. This sample has approximately 200,000 distinct CDR3 sequences; 30% to 40% occur once, and the top ten carry 4% to 5.5%. On this clonotype: The target antigen is unknown. With a much larger clone just one base away, this may be a read error. The CDR3 does not end in the conserved phenylalanine or tryptophan, so this is likely a read error.

What was sequenced was axillary lymph node tissue. The receptor was derived from a female donor with breast cancer. Some clones in this sample may be carry-over from other donors' samples. The rearrangement uses TRBV6-5 and TRBJ2-3; D possibly corresponds to TRBD2 (5 bases). As DNA, the CDR3 is TGTGCCAGCAGTGAGGGCTCAACTAGGGATACGCAGTATTCT. Translated, it gives CASSEGSTRDTQYS.